The 22 T cell receptor beta chains given below trace back to one sample, sequenced in a study of CD8 T cells in ankylosing spondylitis. MiXCR, run by TCRdb on the 5' RACE reads, gives a single entry per CDR3 protein. The sample lists 290,000 or so distinct CDR3 sequences, less than 25% occurring once. The material sequenced was blood, either unsorted or a sorted T cell fraction (not recorded which). Every receptor here comes from a female donor with ankylosing spondylitis or in good health (not recorded which).

The J gene is TRBJ2-5, the V gene TRBV7-2; the match to TRBD2 covers 13 bases. The germline V gene has CDR1 SGHTA and CDR2 FQGNSA. Unmatched junction bases numbered 6, after V lost 5 bases and J lost 0 bases. The CDR3 consists of 17 residues. The CDR3 DNA sequence: TGTGCCAGCAGCCCCCGGGGACTAGCGGGAAACCAAGAGACCCAGTACTTC. It encodes CASSPRGLAGNQETQYF.

This clonotype has just one count. The rearrangement joins TRBV10-1 to TRBJ1-5; TRBD1 matches 12 bases. After removal of 3 bases from V and 5 bases from J, the junction contained 5 bases not matched to a gene. The CDR3 runs to 16 residues. Germline loops: CDR1 WNHNN, CDR2 SYGVQD (reference sequence). CDR3 residues: CASSDGTGGTHQPQHF. The CDR3, as DNA: TGCGCCAGCAGTGATGGGACAGGGGGCACCCATCAGCCCCAGCATTTT.

The chain carries TRBV14 and TRBJ1-2; 7 nucleotides line up with TRBD1. The CDR3 sequence is 15 residues long. Per germline, CDR1 SGHDN and CDR2 FVKESK. Trimming at V came to 2 bases and at J to 7 bases, leaving 10 bases not matched to a gene. The CDR3 DNA follows: TGTGCCAGCAGCCAAAAGAGGGGGCTACCCGCTGGCTACACCTTC. Translating gives CASSQKRGLPAGYTF.

This clonotype was seen a few times. The chain couples TRBV5-1 to TRBJ2-3; D might be TRBD2 (6 bases). Germline lookup yields CDR1 SGHRS and CDR2 YFSETQ. With 2 bases removed from V and 1 base from J, the gap between germline ends came to 14 bases. The CDR3 is 16 residues long. The DNA for the CDR3 is TGCGCCAGCAGCTTAGGAGGCGGGATTGGCACAGATACGCAGTATTTT. Amino acid sequence: CASSLGGGIGTDTQYF.

This clonotype was seen only a few times. The chain is built from TRBV20-1 and TRBJ2-7; weak D call: TRBD1 (6 bases). The V end lost 3 bases, the J end lost 2 bases, and 11 bases lay between the germline ends. The CDR3 runs to 13 residues. The V gene's germline CDR1 is DFQATT and CDR2 SNEGSKA (reference sequence). The CDR3 DNA is TGCAGTGCTAGGGGACATTACCCCTACGAGCAGTACTTC. Its translation: CSARGHYPYEQYF.

The gene calls are TRBV28 and TRBJ1-4; D call uncertain. V was pared by 5 bases and J by 7 bases, with 20 bases between. The CDR3 is 16 residues long. Germline CDR1 MDHEN, CDR2 SYDVKM. In DNA form, the CDR3 reads TGTGCCAGCAGTCCCCGCGGACTTACTCGGGGTGAAAAACTGTTTTTT. Translation gives CASSPRGLTRGEKLFF.

This clonotype was seen at least ten times. The rearrangement links TRBV29-1 to TRBJ1-2; 7 nucleotides line up with TRBD1. Trimming took 4 bases from V and 1 from J; bases not matched to a gene: 6. The V gene's germline CDR1 is SQVTM and CDR2 ANQGSEA. CDR3 length equals 14 residues. CDR3 DNA: TGCAGCGTTGTTTTGACAGGGTTTAACTATGGCTACACCTTC. Its translation is CSVVLTGFNYGYTF.

This clonotype was recorded a few times. The rearrangement joins TRBV20-1 to TRBJ2-1, with D hard to call. The CDR3 consists of 13 residues. V lost 3 bases to trimming and J lost 9 bases, with 15 bases between them. CDR1 and CDR2 from the germline V gene are DFQATT and SNEGSKA (reference sequence). The CDR3 sequence is CSASGQSHSEQFF. CDR3 nucleotides: TGCAGTGCTAGCGGGCAAAGCCACAGTGAGCAGTTCTTC.

This clonotype showed up just a few times. The chain uses TRBV5-1 and TRBJ1-2; TRBD1 matches at 7 bases. The V gene's germline CDR1 is SGHRS and CDR2 YFSETQ. V dropped 3 bases and J dropped 4; count of bases not matched to a gene: 3. This CDR3 comprises 13 residues. The CDR3 DNA follows: TGCGCCAGCAGCTGGGGACAGAGCTATGGCTACACCTTC. Translating gives CASSWGQSYGYTF.

This chain connects TRBV14 to TRBJ2-3, with 10 positions matching TRBD1. From germline, CDR1 is SGHDN and CDR2 FVKESK. V lost 4 bases to trimming and J lost 6 bases; unmatched junction nucleotides: 4. The CDR3 spans 14 residues. DNA for the CDR3: TGTGCCAGCAGCCGGGACAGGGGAGGGGATACGCAGTATTTT. Protein: CASSRDRGGDTQYF.

The rearrangement uses TRBV3-1 and TRBJ2-3, with 10 bases matching TRBD1. The CDR3 sequence is 14 residues long. The germline V gene encodes CDR1 LGHDT and CDR2 YNNKEL (reference sequence). V trimming: 4 bases; J trimming: 5 bases; junction bases outside the gene matches: 3. The CDR3 spells CASSRDRGKDTQYF. The CDR3 DNA is TGTGCCAGCAGCCGGGACAGGGGAAAAGATACGCAGTATTTT.

This clonotype has at least ten counts. The rearrangement joins TRBV20-1 to TRBJ1-2; 9 positions match TRBD1. In germline, CDR1 is DFQATT, CDR2 SNEGSKA (reference sequence). The length of the CDR3 is 14 residues. Germline trimming cut 4 bases from V and 6 bases from J; bases unmatched to any gene: 9. The CDR3 is CSAISGDRENGYTF. The CDR3 bases are TGCAGTGCTATTTCCGGGGACAGGGAGAATGGCTACACCTTC.

This chain uses TRBV5-1 with TRBJ2-1; 8 nucleotides line up with TRBD1. Germline-derived CDR1 and CDR2 are SGHRS and YFSETQ. Trimming took 4 bases from V and 7 from J; bases not matched to a gene: 4. CDR3 size: 13 residues. This CDR3 reads CASSNTGGNEQFF. The CDR3 coding sequence is TGCGCCAGCAGCAATACAGGGGGAAATGAGCAGTTCTTC.

This clonotype was detected a few times. This chain connects TRBV2 to TRBJ1-5, with 8 bases fitting TRBD1. Germline V CDR1 and CDR2: SNHLY, FYNNEI. V dropped 6 bases and J dropped 0; count of bases not matched to a gene: 10. The CDR3 length is 17 residues. CDR3 sequence reads: CASSDYRGMNSNQPQHF. The CDR3 DNA reads TGTGCCAGCAGCGATTACAGGGGGATGAATAGCAATCAGCCCCAGCATTTT.

This clonotype was seen only once. The rearrangement joins TRBV7-9 to TRBJ2-5; possibly TRBD1 for D (5 bases). CDR3 size: 11 residues. Germline assignment: CDR1 SEHNR and CDR2 FQNEAQ (reference sequence). Trimming cost V 5 bases and J 7 bases, with 8 bases left between them. The CDR3: CASSPQGTQYF. The CDR3 bases are TGTGCCAGCAGCCCCCAGGGGACCCAGTACTTC. Using reference TRBV7-9 and TRBJ2-5 for the parts outside the CDR3, the full variable domain is DTGVSQNPRHKITKRGQNVTFRCDPISEHNRLYWYRQTLGQGPEFLTYFQNEAQLEKSRLLSDRFSAERPKGSFSTLEIQRTEQGDSAMYLCASSPQGTQYFGPGTRLLVL.

The genes are TRBV12-3 or TRBV12-4 and TRBJ1-5; D is unresolved. The CDR3 is 13 amino acids. V was pared by 9 bases and J by 2 bases, with 11 bases between. CDR3 coding DNA: TGTGCCAGTAAAGAAAGGGGCAATCAGCCCCAGCATTTT. It specifies CASKERGNQPQHF.

The CDR3, as DNA: TGTGCCAGCAGTCGAGGGGGCCTCTCCTACGAGCAGTACTTC. It yields the protein CASSRGGLSYEQYF. The chain carries TRBV28 and TRBJ2-7, with 7 bases identical to TRBD1. The junction had 4 bases not matched to a gene; V was cut back by 5 bases and J by 0 bases. From germline, CDR1 is MDHEN and CDR2 SYDVKM. This CDR3 region has 14 residues.

The chain combines TRBV20-1 with TRBJ2-1; D is perhaps TRBD2 (5 bases). Germline V gene data show CDR1 as DFQATT and CDR2 as SNEGSKA (reference sequence). CDR3 length: 11 amino acids. Trimming removed 3 bases from V and 7 bases from J, with 7 bases in between. The CDR3 spells CSASLANEQFF. CDR3 DNA: TGCAGTGCTAGTCTAGCAAATGAGCAGTTCTTC.

This clonotype was detected ten times or more. The V and J genes are TRBV7-9 and TRBJ2-1, with D tentatively TRBD2 (5 bases). Germline V gene sequence: CDR1 SEHNR, CDR2 FQNEAQ (reference sequence). The V end was cut by 4 bases, the J end by 1 base, with 8 bases between. The length of the CDR3 is 14 residues. CDR3 protein: CASSSDSSYNEQFF. The CDR3 DNA follows: TGTGCCAGCAGCTCGGACTCTTCCTACAATGAGCAGTTCTTC.

The rearrangement uses TRBV27 and TRBJ1-1, with no clear D. From germline, CDR1 is MNHEY and CDR2 SMNVEV (reference sequence). This CDR3 is 11 amino acids long. The germline V and J ends were trimmed by 3 bases and 6 bases, with 5 bases remaining between them. Written as DNA, the CDR3 is TGTGCCAGCAGTTTTAATGCTGAAGCTTTCTTT. This encodes CASSFNAEAFF.

This clonotype was counted between two and nine times. Germline and junction disagree at one end, which may indicate a read error. The chain recombines TRBV7-7 with TRBJ2-5; maybe TRBD2 (5 bases). The germline V gene encodes CDR1 SSHAT and CDR2 FNYEAQ (reference sequence). The CDR3 contains 14 residues. Here the CDR3 reads CASSPTPQRETQYF. The CDR3 coding sequence is TGTGCTAGCAGCCCTACCCCTCAGCGGGAGACCCAGTACTTC. Supplemented by reference TRBV7-7 and TRBJ2-5, the full variable domain reads GAGVSQSPRYKVTKRGQDVTLRCDPISSHATLYWYQQALGQGPEFLTYFNYEAQPDKSGLPSDRFSAERPEGSISTLTIQRTEQRDSAMYRCASSPTPQRETQYFGPGTRLLVL.

This clonotype was observed a handful of times. This chain joins TRBV20-1 and TRBJ2-7; maybe TRBD2 (5 bases). Trimming removed 1 base at V and 1 base at J, with 8 bases between. Germline-derived CDR1 and CDR2 are DFQATT and SNEGSKA (reference sequence). The CDR3 has 13 residues. The CDR3 DNA follows: TGCAGTGCTAGAGGACGGGGTTCCTACGAGCAGTACTTC. This codes for CSARGRGSYEQYF.